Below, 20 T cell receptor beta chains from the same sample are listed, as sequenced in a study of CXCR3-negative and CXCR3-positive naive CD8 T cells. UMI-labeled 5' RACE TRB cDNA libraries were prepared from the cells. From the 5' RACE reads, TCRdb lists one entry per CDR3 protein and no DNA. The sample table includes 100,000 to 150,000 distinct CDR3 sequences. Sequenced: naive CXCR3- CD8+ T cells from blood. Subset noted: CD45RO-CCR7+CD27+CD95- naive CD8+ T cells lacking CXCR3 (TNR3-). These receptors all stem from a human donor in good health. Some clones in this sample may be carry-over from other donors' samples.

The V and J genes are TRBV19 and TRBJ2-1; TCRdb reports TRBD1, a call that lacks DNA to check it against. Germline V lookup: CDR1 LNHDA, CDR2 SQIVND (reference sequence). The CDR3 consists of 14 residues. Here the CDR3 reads CASSIGQGAHEQFF.

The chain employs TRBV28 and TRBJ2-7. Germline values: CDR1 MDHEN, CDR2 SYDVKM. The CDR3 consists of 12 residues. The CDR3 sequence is CASSSSLYEQYF.

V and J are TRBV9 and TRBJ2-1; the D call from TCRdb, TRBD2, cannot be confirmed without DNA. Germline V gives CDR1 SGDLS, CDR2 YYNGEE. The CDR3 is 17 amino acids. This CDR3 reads CASSVDGSGGAADEEFF.

The CDR3 reads CASSYGTGFNYGYTF. The chain is built from TRBV7-2 and TRBJ1-2; TCRdb selects TRBD1, and the lack of DNA leaves this call unchecked. The germline V gene has CDR1 SGHTA and CDR2 FQGNSA. The length of the CDR3 is 15 residues. Based on the CDR3 plus reference TRBV7-2 and TRBJ1-2, the full variable domain is GAGVSQSPSNKVTEKGKDVELRCDPISGHTALYWYRQSLGQGLEFLIYFQGNSAPDKSGLPSDRFSAERTGGSVSTLTIQRTQQEDSAVYLCASSYGTGFNYGYTFGSGTRLTVV.

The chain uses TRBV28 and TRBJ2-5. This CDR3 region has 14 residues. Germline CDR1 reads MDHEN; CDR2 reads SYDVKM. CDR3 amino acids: CASSFRGPREAQYF.

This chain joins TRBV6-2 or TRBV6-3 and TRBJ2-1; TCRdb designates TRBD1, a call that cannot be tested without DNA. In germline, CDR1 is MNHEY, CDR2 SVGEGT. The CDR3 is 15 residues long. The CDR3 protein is CASSYGDSHYNEQFF.

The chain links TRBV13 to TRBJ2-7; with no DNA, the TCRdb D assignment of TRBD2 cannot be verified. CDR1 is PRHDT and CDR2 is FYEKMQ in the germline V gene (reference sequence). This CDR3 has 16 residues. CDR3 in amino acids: CASSSNKGLALGEQYF.

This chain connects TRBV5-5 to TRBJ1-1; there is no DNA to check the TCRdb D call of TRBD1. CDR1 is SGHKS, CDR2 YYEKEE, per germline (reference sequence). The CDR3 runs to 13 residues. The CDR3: CASSYLGGTEAFF.

CDR3 residues: CASSLSLRQGVDYEQYF. The chain is built from TRBV7-9 and TRBJ2-7; lacking DNA, the TRBD1 call made by TCRdb goes unchecked. The CDR3 runs 17 residues. CDR1 is SEHNR and CDR2 is FQNEAQ in the germline V gene (reference sequence).

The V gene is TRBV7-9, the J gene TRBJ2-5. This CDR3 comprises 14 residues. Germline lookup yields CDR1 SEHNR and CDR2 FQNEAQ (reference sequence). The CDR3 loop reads CASSLGGNSETQYF.

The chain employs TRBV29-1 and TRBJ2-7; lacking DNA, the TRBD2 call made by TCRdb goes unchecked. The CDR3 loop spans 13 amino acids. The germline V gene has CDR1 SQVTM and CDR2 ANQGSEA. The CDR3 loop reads CSVAGTSFHEQYF.

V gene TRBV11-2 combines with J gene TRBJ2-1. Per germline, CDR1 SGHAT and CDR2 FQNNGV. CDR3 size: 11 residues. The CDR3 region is CASSLEQNQFF. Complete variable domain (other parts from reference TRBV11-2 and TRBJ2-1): EAGVAQSPRYKIIEKRQSVAFWCNPISGHATLYWYQQILGQGPKLLIQFQNNGVVDDSQLPKDRFSAERLKGVDSTLKIQPAKLEDSAVYLCASSLEQNQFFGPGTRLTVL.

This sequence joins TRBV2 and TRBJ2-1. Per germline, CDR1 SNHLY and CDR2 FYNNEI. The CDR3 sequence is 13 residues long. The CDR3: CASRDRFKDEQFF.

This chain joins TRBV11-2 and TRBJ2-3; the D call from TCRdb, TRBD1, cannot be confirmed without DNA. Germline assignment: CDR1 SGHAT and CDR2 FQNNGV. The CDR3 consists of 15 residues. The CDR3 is CASSPMMGAQDTQYF.

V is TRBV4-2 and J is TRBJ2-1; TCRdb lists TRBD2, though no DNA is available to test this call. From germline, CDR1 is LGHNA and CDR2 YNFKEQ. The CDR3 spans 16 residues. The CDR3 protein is CASSQDDTSGGNEQFF.

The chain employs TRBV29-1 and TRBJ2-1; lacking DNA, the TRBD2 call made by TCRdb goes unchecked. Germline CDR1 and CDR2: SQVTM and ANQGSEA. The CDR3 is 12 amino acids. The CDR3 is CSVVGRGVEQFF.

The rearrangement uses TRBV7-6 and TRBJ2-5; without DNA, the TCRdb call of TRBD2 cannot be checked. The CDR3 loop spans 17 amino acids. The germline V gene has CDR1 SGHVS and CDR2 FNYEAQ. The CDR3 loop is CASSQHWTSGDQETQYF.

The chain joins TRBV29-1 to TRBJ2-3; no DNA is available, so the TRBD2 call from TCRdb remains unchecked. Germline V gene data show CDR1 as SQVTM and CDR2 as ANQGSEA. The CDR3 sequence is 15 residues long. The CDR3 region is CSVEETSPSTDTQYF.

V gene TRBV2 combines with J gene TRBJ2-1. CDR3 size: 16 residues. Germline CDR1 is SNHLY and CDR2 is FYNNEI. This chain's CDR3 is CASSVVVGRMNNEQFF.

CDR3 in amino acids: CASSSSEYTGELFF. V gene TRBV6-5 combines with J gene TRBJ2-2. The CDR3 runs 14 residues. Per germline, CDR1 MNHEY and CDR2 SVGAGI.